The clone carrying this TCR beta chain showed up just a few times. No antigen is known for it. Sequencing targeted expressed TCRB transcripts, as all isolated RNA had been reverse transcribed. TCRdb's table, derived via immunoSEQ multiplex PCR, lists solely in-frame clones and lacks some. The table records almost 350,000 clones, roughly 9% of them present only once. This specimen comes from a study of beta chain features in type 1 diabetes. Overall study context: Age, gender and cell yields were similar between patients and healthy donors. Study-level points and caveats: A potential influence of HLA type upon TCRB rearrangement remained unresolved herein. Shorter TCRB CDR3s, moderately but significantly so, marked every one of the four CD4+ subsets in Type 1 diabetes patients.

After removal of 4 bases from V and 10 bases from J, the junction contained 8 bases not matched to a gene. The CDR3 extends over 15 amino acids. Per the germline V gene, CDR1 is LNHDA and CDR2 is SQIVND (reference sequence). The chain recombines TRBV19 with TRBJ2-1; TRBD2 matches 12 bases. This clonotype originated in a man aged 25-45 years with type 1 diabetes. Sequenced sample: central memory CD4+ T cells from blood. The CDR3 region has the DNA TGTGCCAGTAGTACTCTAGGGGGACTAGCGGGCGAGCAGTTCTTC. Amino acids: CASSTLGGLAGEQFF. Full variable domain (remainder filled in from reference TRBV19 and TRBJ2-1): DGGITQSPKYLFRKEGQNVTLSCEQNLNHDAMYWYRQDPGQGLRLIYYSQIVNDFQKGDIAEGYSVSREKKESFPLTVTSAQKNPTAFYLCASSTLGGLAGEQFFGPGTRLTVL.